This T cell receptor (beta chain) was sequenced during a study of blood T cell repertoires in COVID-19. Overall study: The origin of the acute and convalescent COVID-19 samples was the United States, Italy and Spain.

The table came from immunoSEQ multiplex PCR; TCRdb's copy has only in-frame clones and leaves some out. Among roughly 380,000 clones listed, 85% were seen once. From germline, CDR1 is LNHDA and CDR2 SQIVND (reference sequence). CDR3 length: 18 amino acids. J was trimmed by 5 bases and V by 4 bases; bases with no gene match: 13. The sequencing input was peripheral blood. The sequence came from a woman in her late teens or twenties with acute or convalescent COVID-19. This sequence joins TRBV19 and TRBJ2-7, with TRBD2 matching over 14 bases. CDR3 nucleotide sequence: TGTGCCAGTAGTAAGCCGCCCGGGACTAGCGGGAGTGTGAACGAGCAGTACTTC. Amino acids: CASSKPPGTSGSVNEQYF.